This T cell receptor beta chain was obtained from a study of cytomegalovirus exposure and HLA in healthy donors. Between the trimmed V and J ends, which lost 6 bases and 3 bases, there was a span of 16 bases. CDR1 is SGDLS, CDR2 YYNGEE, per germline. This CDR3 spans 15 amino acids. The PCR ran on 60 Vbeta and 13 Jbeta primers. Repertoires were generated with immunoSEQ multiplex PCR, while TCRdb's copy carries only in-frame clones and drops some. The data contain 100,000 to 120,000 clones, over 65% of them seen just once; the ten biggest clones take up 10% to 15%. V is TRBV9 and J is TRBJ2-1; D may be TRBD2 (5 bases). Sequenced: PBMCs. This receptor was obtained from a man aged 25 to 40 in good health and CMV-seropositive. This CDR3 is CASTRAGVSYNEQFF. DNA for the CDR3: TGTGCCAGCACCCGGGCCGGGGTGAGCTACAATGAGCAGTTCTTC.